The subject of this entry is one TCR beta chain. Its target is not known. The sample belongs to a study of T cell responses to AZD1222 COVID-19 vaccine. Trimming cost V 5 bases and J 6 bases, with 17 bases left between them. The CDR3 extends over 14 amino acids. CDR1 SGHRS and CDR2 YFSETQ come from the germline V gene. Sequencing was performed with immunoSEQ multiplex PCR; in TCRdb, only in-frame clones are kept and a portion is missing. The repertoire has about 140,000 clones, approximately 95% of them found once; the top ten carry around 0.85%. Findings and limits, study-wide: When two AZD1222 doses had been given, Spike-specific TCR breadth and depth rose.

The TCR sequence derives from an adult in good health. The rearrangement joins TRBV5-1 to TRBJ1-1; D is unclear. The starting material was peripheral blood, obtained on day 0 of MenACWY control vaccination. The CDR3 DNA reads TGCGCCAGCAGACGTGGGGTGAGTAACCCTGAAGCTTTCTTT. Residues: CASRRGVSNPEAFF.